These 27 T cell receptor beta chains were all obtained from the same sample, sequenced in a study of identical twins. TCRdb reprocessed the 5' RACE reads via MiXCR and lists one record per CDR3 protein. This table holds about 890,000 distinct CDR3 sequences, 12% found once. These same data were also listed under a study on yellow fever vaccine responses in identical twins.

Sequencing input: PBMCs. These receptors were obtained from a woman between 18 and 30 years old in good health.

The rearrangement uses TRBV10-2 and TRBJ2-3; D gene ambiguous. The CDR3 contains 14 residues. The V gene's germline CDR1 is WSHSY and CDR2 SAAADI. The V end was cut by 0 bases, the J end by 7 bases, with 11 bases between. In nucleotides, the CDR3 is TGCGCCAGCAGTGAGTCGACGAGGCAAAATACGCAGTATTTT. This gives the protein CASSESTRQNTQYF.

The V gene is TRBV7-9, the J gene TRBJ2-2; the match to TRBD2 covers 10 bases. Per germline, CDR1 SEHNR and CDR2 FQNEAQ (reference sequence). The V gene end was trimmed by 3 bases and the J gene end by 4 bases; junction bases not matched to a gene: 5. The CDR3 runs to 16 residues. In DNA form, the CDR3 reads TGTGCCAGCAGCTTCCGGACTAGCGGAGCCACCGGGGAGCTGTTTTTT. Protein sequence: CASSFRTSGATGELFF.

This clonotype was observed at least ten times. The chain has TRBV25-1 and TRBJ2-3; D call uncertain. Germline CDR1 and CDR2: MGHDK and SYGVNS. V dropped 1 base and J dropped 0 bases, with 5 bases sitting between them. The CDR3 runs 14 residues. This chain's CDR3 is CASSESRSTDTQYF. The CDR3 DNA sequence: TGTGCCAGCAGTGAATCTCGTAGCACAGATACGCAGTATTTT.

The sample holds a few counts of this clonotype. The rearrangement uses TRBV10-3 and TRBJ2-1; 10 nucleotides agree with TRBD1. Per germline, CDR1 ENHRY and CDR2 SYGVKD. The V and J ends lost 7 bases and 12 bases, in that order; junction bases with no gene match: 15. This CDR3 has 15 residues. The CDR3 spells CAITMGQGLPEGQFF. The CDR3 nucleotides are TGTGCCATCACCATGGGACAGGGGCTACCCGAGGGGCAGTTCTTC.

This clonotype was counted only a few times. The genes are TRBV2 and TRBJ2-5; 9 bases map to TRBD1. The CDR3 has 13 residues. Germline-derived CDR1 and CDR2 are SNHLY and FYNNEI. The CDR3 sequence is CATSGQGMETQYF. For the CDR3, the DNA is TGTGCAACCTCTGGACAGGGGATGGAGACCCAGTACTTC.

The V and J genes are TRBV15 and TRBJ2-1; a weak D match, TRBD1 (6 bases). The CDR3 covers 16 residues. V was shortened by 6 bases and J by 0 bases, with 15 bases between the two germline ends. Germline values: CDR1 LNHNV, CDR2 YYDKDF (reference sequence). CDR3 coding DNA: TGTGCCACCAGAGGTGGGGGCATGAGCTCCTACAATGAGCAGTTCTTC. Amino acid sequence: CATRGGGMSSYNEQFF.

This chain joins TRBV24-1 and TRBJ2-2, with 9 bases aligning to TRBD1. The CDR3 consists of 16 residues. J was trimmed by 3 bases and V by 4 bases; bases with no gene match: 5. Germline V lookup: CDR1 KGHDR, CDR2 SFDVKD. The CDR3 region has the DNA TGTGCCACCAGTGAAGGGACAGGGAAGTACACCGGGGAGCTGTTTTTT. Translating gives CATSEGTGKYTGELFF.

This clonotype was recorded at least ten times. J is TRBJ2-5 and V is TRBV12-3 or TRBV12-4; D is unresolved. Trimming took off 3 bases at V and 3 bases at J, with 11 bases between the two ends. The CDR3 is 14 residues long. The CDR3 DNA reads TGTGCCAGCAGTTTCAGTCTCCTGGAAGAGACCCAGTACTTC. Its protein product is CASSFSLLEETQYF.

The chain has TRBV14 and TRBJ1-1; D unclear. The germline gives CDR1 SGHDN, CDR2 FVKESK. The germline V and J ends were trimmed by 1 base and 8 bases, with 11 bases remaining between them. CDR3 length: 13 amino acids. The CDR3, as DNA: TGTGCCAGCAGCCAAGTCCTTCTTTCAGAAGCTTTCTTT. It codes for CASSQVLLSEAFF.

This clonotype has a handful of counts. This sequence joins TRBV5-1 and TRBJ1-2, with D uncertain. Trimming cost V 1 base and J 0 bases, with 7 bases left between them. Germline V gene sequence: CDR1 SGHRS, CDR2 YFSETQ. The CDR3 is 14 residues long. CDR3 amino acids: CASSLTDSNYGYTF. CDR3 bases: TGCGCCAGCAGCTTGACGGACTCTAACTATGGCTACACCTTC.

This clonotype was counted a few times. The chain is built from TRBV10-3 and TRBJ2-5; 7 positions match TRBD2. The CDR3 is 15 amino acids. Germline V gene sequence: CDR1 ENHRY, CDR2 SYGVKD. V lost 2 bases and J lost 4; bases outside the gene matches: 7. The CDR3 here is CAISEDPPGGETQYF. The CDR3 DNA reads as TGTGCCATCAGTGAGGACCCACCGGGGGGAGAGACCCAGTACTTC.

In this sample, this clonotype turned up a few times. This rearrangement joins TRBV28 to TRBJ2-2; D is ambiguous. V shed 8 bases and J shed 4 bases, with 11 bases lying between them. Germline-derived CDR1 and CDR2 are MDHEN and SYDVKM. This CDR3 has 13 residues. The CDR3 DNA is TGTGCCAGCTTACAAATCGGCACCGGGGAGCTGTTTTTT. It codes for CASLQIGTGELFF.

This clonotype came up a few times. The V call is TRBV6-1, the J call TRBJ1-5; 7 nucleotides match TRBD1. The CDR3 has 14 residues. V lost 7 bases to trimming and J lost 0 bases; unmatched junction nucleotides: 3. Germline-derived CDR1 and CDR2 are MNHNS and SASEGT. CDR3 sequence (DNA): TGTGCCAGCACCGACAGGGTTAGCAATCAGCCCCAGCATTTT. Its protein product is CASTDRVSNQPQHF.

Many counts were recorded for this clonotype. This chain joins TRBV25-1 and TRBJ2-1, with D perhaps TRBD1 (6 bases). The V end was cut by 8 bases, the J end by 1 base, with 12 bases between. This CDR3 has 14 amino acids. Germline V gene sequence: CDR1 MGHDK, CDR2 SYGVNS. CDR3 residues: CASLRGGSYNEQFF. CDR3 nucleotides: TGTGCCAGCCTCAGGGGCGGGTCCTACAATGAGCAGTTCTTC.

This clonotype was detected ten times or more. The chain carries TRBV28 and TRBJ2-1; the match to TRBD1 covers 7 bases. The J segment lost 13 bases and the V segment lost 3 bases, leaving 6 bases of the junction unmatched. The germline V gene has CDR1 MDHEN and CDR2 SYDVKM. The CDR3 runs to 12 residues. In nucleotides, the CDR3 is TGTGCCAGCAGTTTGCCCACAGGGGACCAGTTCTTC. Protein: CASSLPTGDQFF.

The chain combines TRBV12-3 or TRBV12-4 with TRBJ2-2; the match to TRBD1 covers 7 bases. The CDR3 consists of 14 residues. The J segment lost 1 base and the V segment lost 8 bases, leaving 4 bases of the junction unmatched. CDR3 in amino acids: CASLRDRNTGELFF. DNA for the CDR3: TGTGCCAGCCTACGGGACAGGAACACCGGGGAGCTGTTTTTT.

This clonotype was seen more than once but under ten times. The chain combines TRBV28 with TRBJ1-6; D unclear. The CDR3 extends over 12 amino acids. V shed 1 base and J shed 10 bases, with 5 bases lying between them. The germline gives CDR1 MDHEN, CDR2 SYDVKM. In DNA form, the CDR3 reads TGTGCCAGCAGTTTATTCGGGTCACCCCTCCACTTT. This codes for CASSLFGSPLHF.

This clonotype was recorded a few times. The V and J genes are TRBV12-3 or TRBV12-4 and TRBJ1-4; 9 bases are shared with TRBD1. V dropped 5 bases and J dropped 4; count of bases not matched to a gene: 8. CDR3 size: 16 residues. The CDR3, as DNA: TGTGCCAGCAGTGGACGCCAGACAGGGGGTAATGAAAAACTGTTTTTT. It specifies CASSGRQTGGNEKLFF.

V usage is TRBV18 and J usage is TRBJ2-7; possible D gene TRBD1, 6 bases. The CDR3 consists of 16 residues. The germline V and J ends were trimmed by 3 bases and 7 bases, with 22 bases remaining between them. CDR1 is KGHSH and CDR2 is LQKENI in the germline V gene. CDR3 sequence reads: CASSPNRAPSLKEQYF. The CDR3 DNA reads as TGTGCCAGCTCACCGAACAGGGCCCCTTCCCTTAAGGAGCAGTACTTC.

This clonotype came up many times. The CDR3 nucleotides read TGTGCCATCAGTGGGTCCAGCGGGACTACCTACAATGAGCAGTTCTTC. Translating it yields CAISGSSGTTYNEQFF. The V call is TRBV10-3, the J call TRBJ2-1; 7 nucleotides match TRBD2. The CDR3 contains 16 residues. V lost 4 bases, J lost 2 bases, and 8 bases stayed unmatched. CDR1 and CDR2 (germline): ENHRY, SYGVKD.

This clonotype was seen a handful of times. V is TRBV5-5 and J is TRBJ1-1; 7 positions match TRBD1. This CDR3 comprises 15 residues. Germline V gives CDR1 SGHKS, CDR2 YYEKEE (reference sequence). V was pared by 3 bases and J by 4 bases, with 9 bases of the junction left unmatched. As DNA, the CDR3 is TGTGCCAGCAGCTACCCACTCAGGGGGGGCACTGAAGCTTTCTTT. It codes for CASSYPLRGGTEAFF.

This clonotype came up many times. CDR3 in amino acids: CASSVNVYPDTQYF. CDR3 nucleotide sequence: TGTGCCAGCAGCGTAAACGTTTATCCAGATACGCAGTATTTT. The chain links TRBV9 to TRBJ2-3; D uncertain. Trimming stripped 1 base from V and 4 bases from J, with 10 bases between. The CDR3 is 14 residues long. Germline V gene data show CDR1 as SGDLS and CDR2 as YYNGEE.

This chain links TRBV3-1 with TRBJ2-2, with D perhaps TRBD1 (5 bases). V was pared by 1 base and J by 7 bases, with 10 bases between. Germline V CDR1 and CDR2: LGHDT, YNNKEL (reference sequence). The CDR3 consists of 14 residues. The CDR3 is CASSQGKGLGELFF. Written as DNA, the CDR3 is TGTGCCAGCAGCCAAGGGAAGGGGCTCGGGGAGCTGTTTTTT. The whole variable domain, remainder taken from reference TRBV3-1 and TRBJ2-2, is DTAVSQTPKYLVTQMGNDKSIKCEQNLGHDTMYWYKQDSKKFLKIMFSYNNKELIINETVPNRFSPKSPDKAHLNLHINSLELGDSAVYFCASSQGKGLGELFFGEGSRLTVL.

At least ten counts were recorded for this clonotype. The chain is built from TRBV5-1 and TRBJ2-3; the D is unclear. The germline CDR1 and CDR2 sequences are SGHRS and YFSETQ. With 5 bases removed from V and 0 bases from J, the gap between germline ends came to 4 bases. CDR3 size: 12 residues. In DNA form, the CDR3 reads TGCGCCAGCAGGGAAAGCACAGATACGCAGTATTTT. This gives the protein CASRESTDTQYF.

This sequence joins TRBV12-3 or TRBV12-4 and TRBJ1-1; TRBD1 might be the D (5 bases). Between the trimmed V and J ends, which lost 5 bases and 8 bases, there was a span of 9 bases. This CDR3 region has 11 residues. The CDR3 loop reads CASSPNREAFF. The DNA of the CDR3 is TGTGCCAGCAGTCCCAACAGGGAAGCTTTCTTT.

This clonotype was seen ten or more times. The chain links TRBV20-1 to TRBJ2-7; unclear D gene. Germline V gene sequence: CDR1 DFQATT, CDR2 SNEGSKA (reference sequence). The CDR3 extends over 12 amino acids. V lost 3 bases and J 3 bases, leaving 9 bases between the germline ends. CDR3 sequence: CSARAQDYEQYV. The CDR3 region has the DNA TGCAGTGCTAGGGCACAAGACTACGAGCAGTACGTC.

V is TRBV3-1 and J is TRBJ2-5, with TRBD2 as a possible D gene (5 bases). The ends were cut back, 2 bases at V and 3 bases at J, with 7 bases in the middle. The CDR3 is 13 amino acids. In germline, CDR1 is LGHDT, CDR2 YNNKEL (reference sequence). As DNA, the CDR3 is TGTGCCAGCAGCCAATGGGAGAAAGAGACCCAGTACTTC. Residues: CASSQWEKETQYF.